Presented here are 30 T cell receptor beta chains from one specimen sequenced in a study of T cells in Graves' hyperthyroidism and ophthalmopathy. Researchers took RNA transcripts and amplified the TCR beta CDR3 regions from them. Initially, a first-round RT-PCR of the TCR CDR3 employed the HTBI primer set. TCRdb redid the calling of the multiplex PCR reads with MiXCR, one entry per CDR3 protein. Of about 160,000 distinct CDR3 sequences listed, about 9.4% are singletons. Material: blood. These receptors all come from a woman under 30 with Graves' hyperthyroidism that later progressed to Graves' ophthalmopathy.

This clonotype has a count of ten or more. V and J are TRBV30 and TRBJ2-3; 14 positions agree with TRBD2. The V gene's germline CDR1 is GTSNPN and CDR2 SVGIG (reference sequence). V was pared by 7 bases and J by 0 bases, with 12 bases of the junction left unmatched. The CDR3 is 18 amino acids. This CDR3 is CASSSGTSGRASTDTQYF. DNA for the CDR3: TGTGCCTCGTCATCAGGGACTAGCGGGAGAGCTAGCACAGATACGCAGTATTTT.

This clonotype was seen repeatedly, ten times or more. The CDR3 sequence: CASSPIPGAGETDTQYF. The CDR3 nucleotides read TGTGCCAGCAGCCCTATCCCGGGGGCTGGGGAAACAGATACGCAGTATTTT. V usage is TRBV6-2 or TRBV6-3 and J usage is TRBJ2-3, with D perhaps matching TRBD1 or TRBD2 (6 bases each). V dropped 6 bases and J dropped 3 bases, with 22 bases sitting between them. Germline V lookup: CDR1 MNHEY, CDR2 SVGEGT. This CDR3 contains 17 residues.

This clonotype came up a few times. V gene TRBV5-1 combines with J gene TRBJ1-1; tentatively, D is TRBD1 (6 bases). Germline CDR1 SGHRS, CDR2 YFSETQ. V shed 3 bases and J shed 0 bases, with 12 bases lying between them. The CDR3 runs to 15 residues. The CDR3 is CASSSGTLMNTEAFF. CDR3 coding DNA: TGCGCCAGCAGCTCGGGGACACTAATGAACACTGAAGCTTTCTTT.

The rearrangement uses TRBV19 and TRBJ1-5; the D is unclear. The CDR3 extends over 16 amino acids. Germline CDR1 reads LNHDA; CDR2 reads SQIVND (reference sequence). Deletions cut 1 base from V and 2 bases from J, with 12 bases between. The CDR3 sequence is CASSIVGIRGNQPQHF. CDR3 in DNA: TGTGCCAGTAGTATAGTGGGAATTCGTGGCAATCAGCCCCAGCATTTT.

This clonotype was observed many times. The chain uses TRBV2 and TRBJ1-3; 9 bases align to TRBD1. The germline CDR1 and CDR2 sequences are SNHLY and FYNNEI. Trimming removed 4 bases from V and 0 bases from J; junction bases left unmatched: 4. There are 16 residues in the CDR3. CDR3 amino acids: CASSGGTGISGNTIYF. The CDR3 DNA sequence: TGTGCCAGCAGTGGAGGGACAGGGATCTCTGGAAACACCATATATTTT.

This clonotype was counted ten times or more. This CDR3 is CAWSRDVRNTIYF. In nucleotides, the CDR3 is TGTGCCTGGAGCCGGGACGTGAGAAACACCATATATTTT. The gene calls are TRBV30 and TRBJ1-3, with D possibly matching TRBD1 (5 bases). Germline CDR1 and CDR2: GTSNPN and SVGIG (reference sequence). Deletions cut 3 bases from V and 5 bases from J, with 11 bases between. The CDR3 is 13 amino acids.

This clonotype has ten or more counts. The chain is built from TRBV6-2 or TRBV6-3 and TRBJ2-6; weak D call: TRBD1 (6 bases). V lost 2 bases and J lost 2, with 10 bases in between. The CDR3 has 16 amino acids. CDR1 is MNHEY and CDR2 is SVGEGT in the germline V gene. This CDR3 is CASSYEGDAGANVLTF. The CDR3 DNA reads TGTGCCAGCAGTTACGAGGGGGACGCTGGGGCCAACGTCCTGACTTTC.

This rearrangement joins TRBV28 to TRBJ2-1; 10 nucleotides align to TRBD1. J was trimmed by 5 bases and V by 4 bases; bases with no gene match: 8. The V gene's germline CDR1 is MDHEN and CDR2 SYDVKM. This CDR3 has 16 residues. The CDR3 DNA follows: TGTGCCAGCAGTTACCCCGTGACAGGGGGCCACAATGAGCAGTTCTTC. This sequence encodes CASSYPVTGGHNEQFF.

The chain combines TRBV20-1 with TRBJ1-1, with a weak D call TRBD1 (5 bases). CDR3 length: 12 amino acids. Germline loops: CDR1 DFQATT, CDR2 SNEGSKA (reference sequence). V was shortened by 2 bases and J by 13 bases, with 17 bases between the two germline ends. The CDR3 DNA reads TGCAGTGCTAGACCTTGGACACAACGGGTTTTCTTT. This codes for CSARPWTQRVFF.

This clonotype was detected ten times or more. In DNA, the CDR3 is TGCAGTGCTAGACCCCCCCTTCGCGTCTCGGGGCTTCCCAGCCACTCCTACGAGCAGTACTTC. Translating gives CSARPPLRVSGLPSHSYEQYF. The V gene is TRBV20-1, the J gene TRBJ2-7; D assignment may be TRBD1 or TRBD2 (5 bases each). The CDR3 consists of 21 residues. The germline V gene encodes CDR1 DFQATT and CDR2 SNEGSKA (reference sequence). V gave up 2 bases and J gave up 0 bases, with 32 bases separating them.

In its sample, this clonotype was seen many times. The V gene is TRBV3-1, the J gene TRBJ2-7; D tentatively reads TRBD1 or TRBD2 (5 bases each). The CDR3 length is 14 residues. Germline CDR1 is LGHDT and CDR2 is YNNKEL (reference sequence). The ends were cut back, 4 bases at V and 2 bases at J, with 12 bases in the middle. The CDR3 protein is CASSPRDGAYEQYF. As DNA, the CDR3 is TGTGCCAGCAGCCCCAGGGACGGAGCCTACGAGCAGTACTTC.

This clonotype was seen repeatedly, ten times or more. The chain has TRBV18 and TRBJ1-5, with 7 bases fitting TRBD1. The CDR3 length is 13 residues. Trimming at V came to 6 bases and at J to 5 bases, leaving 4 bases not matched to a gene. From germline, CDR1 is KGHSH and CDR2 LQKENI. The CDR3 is CASSKQGDQPQHF. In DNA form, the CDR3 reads TGTGCCAGCTCCAAGCAGGGGGATCAGCCCCAGCATTTT.

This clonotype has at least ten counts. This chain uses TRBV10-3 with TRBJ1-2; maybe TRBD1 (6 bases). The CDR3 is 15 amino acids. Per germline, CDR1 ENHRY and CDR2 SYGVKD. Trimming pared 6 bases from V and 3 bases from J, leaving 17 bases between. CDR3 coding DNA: TGTGCCATCAGCAGACAACAGGGAATGTACTATGGCTACACCTTC. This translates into CAISRQQGMYYGYTF.

CDR3 amino acids: CASSLTVGEQYF. The CDR3 nucleotides read TGTGCCAGCAGCTTAACGGTGGGCGAGCAGTACTTC. This chain uses TRBV7-3 with TRBJ2-7; unclear D gene. Trimming took 0 bases from V and 6 from J, leaving 6 bases between them. Germline CDR1 is SGHTA and CDR2 is FQGTGA. This CDR3 region has 12 residues.

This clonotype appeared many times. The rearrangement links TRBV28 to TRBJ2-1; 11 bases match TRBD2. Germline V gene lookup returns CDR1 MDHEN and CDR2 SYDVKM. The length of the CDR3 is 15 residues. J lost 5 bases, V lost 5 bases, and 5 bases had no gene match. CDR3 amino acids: CASSQRLAGNNEQFF. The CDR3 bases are TGTGCCAGCAGTCAGCGACTAGCGGGGAACAATGAGCAGTTCTTC.

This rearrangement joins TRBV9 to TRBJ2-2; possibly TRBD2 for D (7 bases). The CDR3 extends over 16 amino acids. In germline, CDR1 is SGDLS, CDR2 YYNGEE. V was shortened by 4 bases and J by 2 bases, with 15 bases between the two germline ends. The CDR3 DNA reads TGTGCCAGCAGCCCCTTCCGGGGGGCCAACACCGGGGAGCTGTTTTTT. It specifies CASSPFRGANTGELFF.

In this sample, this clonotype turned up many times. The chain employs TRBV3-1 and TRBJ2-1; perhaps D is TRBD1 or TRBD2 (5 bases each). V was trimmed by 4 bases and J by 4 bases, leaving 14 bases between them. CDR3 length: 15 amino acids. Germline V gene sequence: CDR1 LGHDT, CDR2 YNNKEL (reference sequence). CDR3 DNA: TGTGCCAGCAGCCTCCAGGGACCCGCATACAATGAGCAGTTCTTC. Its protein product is CASSLQGPAYNEQFF.

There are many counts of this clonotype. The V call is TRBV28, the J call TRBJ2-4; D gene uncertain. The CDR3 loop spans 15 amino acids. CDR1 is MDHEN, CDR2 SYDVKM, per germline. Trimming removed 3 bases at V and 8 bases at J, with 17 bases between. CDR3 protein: CASSFPPSVRDIQYF. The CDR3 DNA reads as TGTGCCAGCAGTTTTCCCCCCTCCGTCCGGGACATTCAGTACTTC.

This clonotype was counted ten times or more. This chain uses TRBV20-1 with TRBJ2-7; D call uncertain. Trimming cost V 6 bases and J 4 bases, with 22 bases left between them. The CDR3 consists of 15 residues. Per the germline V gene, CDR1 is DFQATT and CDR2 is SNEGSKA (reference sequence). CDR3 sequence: CSAIKFLGAAYEQYF. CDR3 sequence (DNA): TGCAGTGCCATAAAATTCCTAGGAGCAGCTTACGAGCAGTACTTC.

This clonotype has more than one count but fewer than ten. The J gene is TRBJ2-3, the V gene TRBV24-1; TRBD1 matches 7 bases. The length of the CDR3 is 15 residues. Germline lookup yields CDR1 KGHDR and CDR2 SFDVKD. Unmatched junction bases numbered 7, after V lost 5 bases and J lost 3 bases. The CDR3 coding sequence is TGTGCCACCAGTGCCGCAGGGGGTTGGACAGATACGCAGTATTTT. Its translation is CATSAAGGWTDTQYF.

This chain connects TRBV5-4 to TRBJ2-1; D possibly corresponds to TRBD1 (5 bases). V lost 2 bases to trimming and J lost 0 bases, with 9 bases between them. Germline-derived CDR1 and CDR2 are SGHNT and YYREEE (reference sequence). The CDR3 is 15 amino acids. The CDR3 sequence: CASSFPTASYNEQFF. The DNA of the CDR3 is TGTGCCAGCAGCTTTCCGACAGCCTCCTACAATGAGCAGTTCTTC.

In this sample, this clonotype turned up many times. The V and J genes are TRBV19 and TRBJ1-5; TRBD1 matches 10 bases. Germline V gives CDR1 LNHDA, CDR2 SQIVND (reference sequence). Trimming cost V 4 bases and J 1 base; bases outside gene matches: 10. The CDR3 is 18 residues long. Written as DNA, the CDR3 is TGTGCCAGTAGTAACCGGGACAGGGGATCTATCAGCAATCAGCCCCAGCATTTT. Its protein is CASSNRDRGSISNQPQHF. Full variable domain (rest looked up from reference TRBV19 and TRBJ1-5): DGGITQSPKYLFRKEGQNVTLSCEQNLNHDAMYWYRQDPGQGLRLIYYSQIVNDFQKGDIAEGYSVSREKKESFPLTVTSAQKNPTAFYLCASSNRDRGSISNQPQHFGDGTRLSIL.

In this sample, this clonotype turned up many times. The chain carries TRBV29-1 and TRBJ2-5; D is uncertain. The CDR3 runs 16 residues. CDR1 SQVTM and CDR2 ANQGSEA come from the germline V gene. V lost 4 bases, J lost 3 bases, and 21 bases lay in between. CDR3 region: CSVARWGNRVEETQYF. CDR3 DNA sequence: TGCAGCGTTGCACGGTGGGGAAATAGAGTAGAAGAGACCCAGTACTTC.

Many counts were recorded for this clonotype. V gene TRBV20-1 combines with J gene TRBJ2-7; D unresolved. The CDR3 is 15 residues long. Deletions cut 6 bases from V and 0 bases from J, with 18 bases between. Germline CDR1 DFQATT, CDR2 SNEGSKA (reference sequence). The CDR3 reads CSARPPPGLSYEQYF. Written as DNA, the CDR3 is TGCAGTGCCAGACCCCCCCCGGGTCTCTCCTACGAGCAGTACTTC.

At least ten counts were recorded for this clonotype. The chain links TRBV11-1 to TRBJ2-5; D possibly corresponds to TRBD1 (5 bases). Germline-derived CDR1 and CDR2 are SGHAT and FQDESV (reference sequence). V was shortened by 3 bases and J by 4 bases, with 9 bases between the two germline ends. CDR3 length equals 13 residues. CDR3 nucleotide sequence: TGTGCCAGCAGCTTGGACATAGGAGAGACCCAGTACTTC. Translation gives CASSLDIGETQYF.

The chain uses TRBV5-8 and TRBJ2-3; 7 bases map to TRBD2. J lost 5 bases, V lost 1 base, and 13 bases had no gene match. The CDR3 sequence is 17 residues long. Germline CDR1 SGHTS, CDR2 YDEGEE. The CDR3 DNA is TGTGCCAGCAGCTTGTATCACGTAGCGGGTGTGAAAGATACGCAGTATTTT. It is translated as CASSLYHVAGVKDTQYF.

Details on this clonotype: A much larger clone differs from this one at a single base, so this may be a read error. The CDR3 DNA sequence: TGTGCCAGCAGGCGTAACAGGGAGGGGAATCAGCCCCAGCATTTT. Translated: CASRRNREGNQPQHF. The chain is built from TRBV6-1 and TRBJ1-5, with D maybe TRBD1 (6 bases). The CDR3 loop spans 15 amino acids. V lost 6 bases and J 4 bases, leaving 16 bases between the germline ends. The germline gives CDR1 MNHNS, CDR2 SASEGT.

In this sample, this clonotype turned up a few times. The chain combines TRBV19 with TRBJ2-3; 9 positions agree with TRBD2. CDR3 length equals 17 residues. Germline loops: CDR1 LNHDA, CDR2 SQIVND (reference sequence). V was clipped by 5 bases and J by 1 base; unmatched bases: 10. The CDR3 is CASSPASGIDGTDTQYF. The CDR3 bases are TGTGCCAGTAGTCCTGCTAGCGGGATAGACGGCACAGATACGCAGTATTTT.

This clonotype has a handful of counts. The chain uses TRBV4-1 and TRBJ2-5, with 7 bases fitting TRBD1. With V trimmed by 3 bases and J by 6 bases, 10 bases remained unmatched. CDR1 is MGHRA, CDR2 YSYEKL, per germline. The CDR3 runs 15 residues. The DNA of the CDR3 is TGCGCCAGCAGCCACGCCGGGACAGAGCCCCAGACCCAGTACTTC. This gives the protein CASSHAGTEPQTQYF.

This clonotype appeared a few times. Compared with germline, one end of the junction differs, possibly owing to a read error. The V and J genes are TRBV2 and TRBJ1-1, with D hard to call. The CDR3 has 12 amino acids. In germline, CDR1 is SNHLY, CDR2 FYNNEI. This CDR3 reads CASREGLTEALF. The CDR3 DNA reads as TGTGCCAGCAGAGAGGGCCTCACTGAAGCTCTCTTT.